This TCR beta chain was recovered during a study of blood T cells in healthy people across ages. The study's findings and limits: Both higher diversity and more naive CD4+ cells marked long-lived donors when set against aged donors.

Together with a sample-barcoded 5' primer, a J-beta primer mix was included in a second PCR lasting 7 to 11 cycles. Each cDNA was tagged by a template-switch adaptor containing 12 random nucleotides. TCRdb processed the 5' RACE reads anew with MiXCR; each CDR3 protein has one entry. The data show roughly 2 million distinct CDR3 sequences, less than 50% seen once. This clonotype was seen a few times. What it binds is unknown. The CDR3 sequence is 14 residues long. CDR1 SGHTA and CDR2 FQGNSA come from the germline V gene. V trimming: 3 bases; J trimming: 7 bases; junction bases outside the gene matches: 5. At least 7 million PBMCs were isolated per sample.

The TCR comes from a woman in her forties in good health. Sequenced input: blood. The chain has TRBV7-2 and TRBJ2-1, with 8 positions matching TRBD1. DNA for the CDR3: TGTGCCAGCAGCTTGACAGGGGCGGGGAATGAGCAGTTCTTC. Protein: CASSLTGAGNEQFF.